This TCR beta chain was recovered during a study of beta chain features in type 1 diabetes. At the level of the study: Under 140,000,000 sorted cells were examined across all samples. Study conclusions and caveats: Any HLA type influence on TCRB rearrangement was left unresolved here.

Sequenced material consisted of expressed TCRB transcripts (all of the isolated RNA was reverse transcribed). The table came from immunoSEQ multiplex PCR; TCRdb's copy has only in-frame clones and leaves some out. The data hold 900,000 or so clones, with under 20% observed a single time. Turning to this clone: Antigen: not known.

The V gene end was trimmed by 2 bases and the J gene end by 5 bases; junction bases not matched to a gene: 4. The CDR3 is 14 residues long. Germline CDR1 is MNHEY and CDR2 is SVGAGI. The material sequenced was naive CD4+ T cells from blood. This clonotype was obtained from a woman between 18 and 29 years old in good health. The chain joins TRBV6-5 to TRBJ2-5, with 8 bases lining up with TRBD1. DNA of the CDR3: TGTGCCAGCAGTTACCGGACAGGGTGGGAGACCCAGTACTTC. Amino acids: CASSYRTGWETQYF.